These 3 T cell receptor beta chains originate from one sample sequenced in a study of blood T cell repertoires in COVID-19. Measured with immunoSEQ multiplex PCR; TCRdb has only the in-frame clones, and not every one. The table includes about 63,000 clones, approximately 78% detected once. The sequenced material came from peripheral blood. These receptors all stem from a man aged 55 to 69 with COVID-19, enrolled during active disease.

V usage is TRBV5-1 and J usage is TRBJ2-7; D is ambiguous. Germline V gene data show CDR1 as SGHRS and CDR2 as YFSETQ. The ends were cut back, 1 base at V and 0 bases at J, with 14 bases in the middle. The CDR3 has 16 residues. The CDR3 DNA sequence: TGCGCCAGCAGCTTGAATCGGCGGAAGGACTCCTACGAGCAGTACTTC. Its translation is CASSLNRRKDSYEQYF.

The rearrangement joins TRBV3-1 (or the pseudogene TRBV3-2) to TRBJ2-5; TRBD2 matches 10 bases. V gave up 3 bases and J gave up 3 bases; unmatched junction bases: 7. Germline-derived CDR1 and CDR2 are LGHDT and YNNKEL (reference sequence). The length of the CDR3 is 16 residues. CDR3 DNA: TGTGCCAGCAGCCATGGATCACTAGCGGGGAAAGAGACCCAGTACTTC. Its protein product is CASSHGSLAGKETQYF.

This clone was found once. This chain connects TRBV6-4 to TRBJ2-2, with D possibly matching TRBD1 (5 bases). Per germline, CDR1 MRHNA and CDR2 SNTAGT. The CDR3 runs to 14 residues. V lost 3 bases and J 1 base, leaving 6 bases between the germline ends. The CDR3 spells CASSEGVNTGELFF. As DNA, the CDR3 is TGTGCCAGCAGTGAAGGGGTGAACACCGGGGAGCTGTTTTTT.